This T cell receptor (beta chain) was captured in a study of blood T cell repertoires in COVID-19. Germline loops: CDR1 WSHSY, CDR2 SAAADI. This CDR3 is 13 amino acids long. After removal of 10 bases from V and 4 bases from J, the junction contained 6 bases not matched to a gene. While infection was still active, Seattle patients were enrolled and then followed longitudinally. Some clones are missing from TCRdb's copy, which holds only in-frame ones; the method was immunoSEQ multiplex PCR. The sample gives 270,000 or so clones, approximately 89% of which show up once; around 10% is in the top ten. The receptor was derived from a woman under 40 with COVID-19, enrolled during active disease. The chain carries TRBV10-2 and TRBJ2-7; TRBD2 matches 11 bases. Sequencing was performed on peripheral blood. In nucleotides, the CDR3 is TGCGCCACCTCGACTAGCGGGGTTTACGAGCAGTACTTC. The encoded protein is CATSTSGVYEQYF.